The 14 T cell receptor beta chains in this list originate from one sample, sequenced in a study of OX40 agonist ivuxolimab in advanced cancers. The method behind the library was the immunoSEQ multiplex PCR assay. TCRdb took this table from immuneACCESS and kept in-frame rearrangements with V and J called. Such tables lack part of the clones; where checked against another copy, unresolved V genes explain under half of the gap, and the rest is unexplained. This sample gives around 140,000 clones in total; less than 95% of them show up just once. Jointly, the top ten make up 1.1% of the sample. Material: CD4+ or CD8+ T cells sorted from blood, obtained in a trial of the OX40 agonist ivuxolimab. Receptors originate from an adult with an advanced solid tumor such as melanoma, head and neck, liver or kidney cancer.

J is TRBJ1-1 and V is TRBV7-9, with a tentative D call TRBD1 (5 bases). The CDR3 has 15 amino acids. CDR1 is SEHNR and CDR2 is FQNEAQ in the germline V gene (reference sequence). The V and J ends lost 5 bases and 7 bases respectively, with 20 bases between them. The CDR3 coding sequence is TGTGCCAGCAGCCCAGGTTTGGGGTTGGGGGATGAAGCTTTCTTT. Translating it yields CASSPGLGLGDEAFF.

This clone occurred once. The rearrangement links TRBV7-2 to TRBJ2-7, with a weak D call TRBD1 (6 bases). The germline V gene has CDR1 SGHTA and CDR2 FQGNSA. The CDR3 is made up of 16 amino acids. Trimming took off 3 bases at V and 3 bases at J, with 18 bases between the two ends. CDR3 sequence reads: CASSFISTGNNYEQYF. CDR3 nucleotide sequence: TGTGCCAGCAGCTTTATAAGTACAGGGAACAACTACGAGCAGTACTTC.

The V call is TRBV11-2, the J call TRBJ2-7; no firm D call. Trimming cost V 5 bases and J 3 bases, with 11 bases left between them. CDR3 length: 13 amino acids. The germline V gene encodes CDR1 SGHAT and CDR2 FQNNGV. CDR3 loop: CASSLDPSYEQYF. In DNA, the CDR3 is TGTGCCAGCAGCCTTGACCCTAGCTACGAGCAGTACTTC.

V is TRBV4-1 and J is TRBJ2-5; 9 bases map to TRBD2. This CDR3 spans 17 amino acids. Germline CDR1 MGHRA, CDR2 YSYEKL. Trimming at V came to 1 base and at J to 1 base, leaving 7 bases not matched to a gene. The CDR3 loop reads CASSQATLAGSQETQYF. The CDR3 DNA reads TGCGCCAGCAGCCAAGCAACACTAGCGGGCTCCCAAGAGACCCAGTACTTC.

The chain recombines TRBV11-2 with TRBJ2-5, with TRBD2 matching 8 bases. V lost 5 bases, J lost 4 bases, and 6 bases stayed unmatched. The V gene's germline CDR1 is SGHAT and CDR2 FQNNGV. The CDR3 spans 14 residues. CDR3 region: CASSPRTSPETQYF. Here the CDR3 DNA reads TGTGCCAGCAGCCCCCGGACTAGCCCAGAGACCCAGTACTTC.

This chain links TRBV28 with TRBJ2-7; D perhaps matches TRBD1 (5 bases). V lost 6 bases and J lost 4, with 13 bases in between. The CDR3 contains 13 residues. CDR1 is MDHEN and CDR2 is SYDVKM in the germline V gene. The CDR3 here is CASRVGAMYEQYF. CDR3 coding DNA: TGTGCCAGCAGGGTAGGGGCTATGTACGAGCAGTACTTC.

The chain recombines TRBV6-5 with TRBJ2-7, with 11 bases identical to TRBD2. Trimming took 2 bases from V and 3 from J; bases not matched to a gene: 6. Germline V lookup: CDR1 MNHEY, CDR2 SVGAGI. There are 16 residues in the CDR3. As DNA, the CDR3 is TGTGCCAGCAGTTACGATAGCGGGAGGGCCATCTACGAGCAGTACTTC. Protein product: CASSYDSGRAIYEQYF.

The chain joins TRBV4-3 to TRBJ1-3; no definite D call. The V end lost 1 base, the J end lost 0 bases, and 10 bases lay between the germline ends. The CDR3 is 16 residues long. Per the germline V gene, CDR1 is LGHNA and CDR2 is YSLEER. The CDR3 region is CASSQAEAISGNTIYF. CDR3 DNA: TGCGCCAGCAGCCAAGCTGAGGCGATCTCTGGAAACACCATATATTTT.

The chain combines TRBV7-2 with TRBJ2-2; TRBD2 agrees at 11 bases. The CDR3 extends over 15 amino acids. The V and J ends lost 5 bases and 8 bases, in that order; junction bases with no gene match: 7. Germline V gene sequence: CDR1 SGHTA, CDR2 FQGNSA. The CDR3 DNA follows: TGTGCCAGCAGCGTTAGCGGGAGGGCCCCTGGGGAGCTGTTTTTT. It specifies CASSVSGRAPGELFF.

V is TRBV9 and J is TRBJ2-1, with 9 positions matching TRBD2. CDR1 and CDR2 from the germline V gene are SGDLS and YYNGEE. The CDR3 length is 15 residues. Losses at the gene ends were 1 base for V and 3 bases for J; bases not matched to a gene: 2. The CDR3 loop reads CASSVSSGNYNEQFF. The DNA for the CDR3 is TGTGCCAGCAGCGTATCTAGCGGGAACTACAATGAGCAGTTCTTC.

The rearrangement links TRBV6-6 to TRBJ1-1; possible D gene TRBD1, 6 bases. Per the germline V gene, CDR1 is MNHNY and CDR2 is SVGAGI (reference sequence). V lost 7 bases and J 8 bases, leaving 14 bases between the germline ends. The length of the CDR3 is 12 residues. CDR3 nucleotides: TGTGCCAGCAACAGGGTAAGAGAGGAAGCTTTCTTT. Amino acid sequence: CASNRVREEAFF.

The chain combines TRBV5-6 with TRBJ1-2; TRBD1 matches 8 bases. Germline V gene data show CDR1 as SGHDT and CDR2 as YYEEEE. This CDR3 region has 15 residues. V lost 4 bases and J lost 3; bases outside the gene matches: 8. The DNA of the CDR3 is TGTGCCAGCAGCCCCGCCGGGACAGGCTACTATGGCTACACCTTC. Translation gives CASSPAGTGYYGYTF.

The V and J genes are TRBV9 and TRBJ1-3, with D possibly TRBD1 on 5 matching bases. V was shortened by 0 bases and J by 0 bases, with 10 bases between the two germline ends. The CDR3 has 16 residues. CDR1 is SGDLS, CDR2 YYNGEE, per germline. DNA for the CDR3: TGTGCCAGCAGCGTAGGGGACGTTCGCTCTGGAAACACCATATATTTT. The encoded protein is CASSVGDVRSGNTIYF.

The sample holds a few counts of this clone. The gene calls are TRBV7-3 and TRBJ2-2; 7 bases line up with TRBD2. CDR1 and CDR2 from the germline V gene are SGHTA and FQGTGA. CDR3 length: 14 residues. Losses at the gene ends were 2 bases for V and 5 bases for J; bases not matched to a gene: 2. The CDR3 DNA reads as TGTGCCAGCAGCTTACAACTAGCGACCGGGGAGCTGTTTTTT. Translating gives CASSLQLATGELFF.